These T cell receptor beta chains were read from a single sample in a study of Graves' ophthalmopathy and Graves' hyperthyroidism. TCRdb processed the multiplex PCR reads anew with MiXCR; each CDR3 protein has one entry. In the table there are over a million distinct CDR3 sequences, less than 45% of which are singletons. The sequenced sample was peripheral blood or thyroid tissue (not recorded which). All receptors derive from an adult man with Graves' hyperthyroidism. The CDR3 runs from the conserved cysteine through the conserved F or W. The order of the fields is J gene, D gene, V gene, clone size, CDR3 protein, CDR3 DNA. A D gene is named only where the DNA matches it firmly. Clone size is not always given. Where it is, it says once, few, many or a class for expanded clones.

TRBJ2-5 | - | TRBV14 | - | CASSQSTEETQYF | TGTGCCAGCAGCCAATCCACCGAAGAGACCCAGTACTTC
TRBJ1-2 | - | TRBV20-1 | - | CSARGPSELGYTF | TGCAGTGCTAGAGGTCCCTCCGAACTCGGCTACACCTTC
TRBJ2-7 | - | TRBV29-1 | once | CSVDLFGQNTGEQYF | TGCAGCGTTGATCTATTCGGGCAGAACACCGGGGAGCAGTACTTC
TRBJ2-7 | - | TRBV9 | - | CASSAAWGSTYEQYF | TGTGCCAGCAGCGCCGCATGGGGATCTACCTACGAGCAGTACTTC
TRBJ2-2 | - | TRBV7-9 | - | CASSLGWGAGTGELFF | TGTGCCAGCAGCTTAGGGTGGGGGGCGGGCACCGGGGAGCTGTTTTTT
TRBJ1-4 | - | TRBV7-9 | - | CASSTRLEKLFF | TGTGCCAGCAGCACCCGCTTGGAAAAACTGTTTTTT
TRBJ1-2 | TRBD1 | TRBV9 | few | CASSPPGQYYGYTF | TGTGCCAGCAGCCCCCCGGGACAGTACTATGGCTACACCTTC
TRBJ2-6 | - | TRBV15 | once | CATSSVSNSGANVLTF | TGTGCCACCAGCAGTGTATCCAACTCTGGGGCCAACGTCCTGACTTTC
TRBJ2-5 | - | TRBV9 | once | CASSRMGTRETQYF | TGTGCCAGCAGCCGTATGGGAACAAGGGAGACCCAGTACTTC
TRBJ1-6 | - | TRBV14 | many | CASSQAVGGWSPLHF | TGTGCCAGCAGCCAAGCGGTGGGGGGCTGGTCACCCCTCCACTTT
TRBJ2-7 | - | TRBV4-1 | few | CASSQVFGGHEQYF | TGCGCCAGCAGCCAAGTTTTTGGGGGCCACGAGCAGTACTTC
TRBJ1-3 | - | TRBV6-1 | - | CASSVSRASGNTIYF | TGTGCCAGCAGTGTCAGCAGGGCAAGTGGAAACACCATATATTTT
TRBJ2-2 | TRBD1 | TRBV10-2 | many | CASSERTGTNTGELFF | TGCGCCAGCAGTGAGAGGACAGGGACGAACACCGGGGAGCTGTTTTTT
TRBJ1-1 | - | TRBV20-1 | - | CSARTALNTEAFF | TGCAGTGCCCGGACAGCCTTGAACACTGAAGCTTTCTTT
TRBJ2-2 | - | TRBV14 | - | CASSQDWVATGELFF | TGTGCCAGCAGCCAAGATTGGGTCGCCACCGGGGAGCTGTTTTTT
TRBJ1-1 | - | TRBV12-3/TRBV12-4 | - | CASSWRRGLAFF | TGTGCCAGCAGTTGGAGGAGGGGTTTAGCTTTCTTT
TRBJ1-5 | TRBD1 | TRBV12-3/TRBV12-4 | few | CASSTLTGANSNQPQHF | TGTGCCAGCAGTACCCTGACAGGGGCGAATAGCAATCAGCCCCAGCATTTT
TRBJ1-5 | - | TRBV28 | many | CASTRWGNSPQHF | TGTGCCAGCACCCGTTGGGGTAATTCGCCCCAGCATTTT
TRBJ2-7 | - | TRBV7-9 | - | CASSPESSYEQYF | TGCGCCAGCAGTCCTGAGAGCTCCTACGAGCAGTACTTC
TRBJ1-2 | - | TRBV14 | - | CASSRIQGYGYTF | TGTGCCAGCAGCCGGATACAGGGATATGGCTACACCTTC
TRBJ1-4 | TRBD1 | TRBV7-3 | - | CASRPNRGKLFF | TGTGCCAGCAGGCCCAACAGGGGAAAACTGTTTTTT
TRBJ1-4 | - | TRBV9 | few | CASSSRSRPGEKLFF | TGTGCCAGCAGCTCCCGGAGCCGGCCCGGTGAAAAACTGTTTTTT
TRBJ2-7 | - | TRBV29-1 | many | CSVEGQGNNREQYF | TGCAGCGTTGAAGGGCAGGGTAATAACAGGGAGCAGTACTTC
TRBJ1-1 | - | TRBV13 | many | CASPNGSNTEAFF | TGTGCCAGCCCGAATGGATCGAACACTGAAGCTTTCTTT
TRBJ2-7 | TRBD1 | TRBV7-2 | - | CASSRIATGQGRPSYEQYF | TGTGCCAGCAGCCGCATAGCGACTGGACAGGGTAGGCCCTCCTACGAGCAGTACTTC
TRBJ1-6 | TRBD1 | TRBV10-3 | - | CASRGTGDLAPLHF | TGTGCCAGCCGGGGGACAGGGGACCTGGCACCCCTCCACTTT
TRBJ1-6 | TRBD1 | TRBV29-1 | - | CSVGDRGNNSPLHF | TGCAGCGTGGGGGACAGGGGTAACAATTCACCCCTCCACTTT
TRBJ1-5 | TRBD1 | TRBV2 | many | CASSATGGTQPQHF | TGTGCCAGCAGTGCAACAGGGGGGACTCAGCCCCAGCATTTT
TRBJ2-7 | TRBD1 | TRBV29-1 | many | CSVKQGALEQYF | TGCAGCGTGAAGCAGGGGGCGTTGGAGCAGTACTTC
TRBJ1-3 | TRBD1 | TRBV28 | - | CASSSGQVEGNTIYF | TGTGCCAGCAGCTCTGGACAGGTAGAGGGAAACACCATATATTTT
TRBJ1-1 | - | TRBV20-1 | few | CSARGLMNTEAFF | TGCAGTGCTAGGGGACTCATGAACACTGAAGCTTTCTTT
TRBJ2-2 | - | TRBV2 | - | CASGDRTNTGELFF | TGTGCCAGCGGGGATAGGACGAACACCGGGGAGCTGTTTTTT
TRBJ2-7 | - | TRBV11-2 | many | CASSRGSWSEQYF | TGTGCCAGCAGCAGAGGGAGCTGGAGCGAGCAGTACTTC